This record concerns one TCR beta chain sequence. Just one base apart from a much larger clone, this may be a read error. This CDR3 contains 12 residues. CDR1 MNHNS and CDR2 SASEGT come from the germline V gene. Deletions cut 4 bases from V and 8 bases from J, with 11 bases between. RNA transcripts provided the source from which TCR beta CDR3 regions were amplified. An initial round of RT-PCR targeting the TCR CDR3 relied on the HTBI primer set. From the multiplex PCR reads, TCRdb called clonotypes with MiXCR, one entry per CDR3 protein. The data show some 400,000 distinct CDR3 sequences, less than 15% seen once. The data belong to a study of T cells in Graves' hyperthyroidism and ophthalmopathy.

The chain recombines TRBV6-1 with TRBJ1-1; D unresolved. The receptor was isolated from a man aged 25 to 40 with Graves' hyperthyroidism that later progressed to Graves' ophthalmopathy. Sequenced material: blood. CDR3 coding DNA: TGTGCCAGCAGTGCCCGCGGTCTGGAAGCTTTCTTT. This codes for CASSARGLEAFF.